What follows describes a single T cell receptor beta chain. Antigen: not known. The data originate from a study of a mutant IDH1 vaccine in newly diagnosed glioma. About the research overall: Eight vaccine injections were given to patients in weeks 1, 3, 5, 7, 11, 15, 19 and 23. Pretreatment consisted of radiotherapy, temozolomide, or both, with most receiving both.

TCRdb's table, derived via immunoSEQ multiplex PCR, lists solely in-frame clones and lacks some. The repertoire holds 53,000 or so clones, over 75% seen once, with roughly 4.8% in the top ten. Study results and caveats: Immune responses induced by vaccination arose in 93.3% of the patients.

Indicated time point: week 5, during vaccination. Doses consisted of 300 ug of mutant IDH1 20-mer peptide each, paired with topical imiquimod. The donors had new WHO grade 3 or 4 astrocytomas; these were IDH1-mutant and ATRX-lost. CDR3 length equals 16 residues. The V gene's germline CDR1 is SGHRS and CDR2 YFSETQ. J gave up 1 base and V 3 bases, and 8 bases lay outside the gene matches. The source is a man aged 50-59 years with glioma. The sample in question was PBMCs, obtained from a glioma patient whose treatment included an IDH1 peptide vaccine. V is TRBV5-1 and J is TRBJ2-5, with 8 bases fitting TRBD2. Here the CDR3 reads CASSSGASGFQETQYF. The CDR3 DNA follows: TGCGCCAGCAGCTCGGGGGCTAGCGGGTTCCAAGAGACCCAGTACTTC.